The rows below give T cell receptor beta chains drawn from one sample of a study of shared clonotypes between healthy human individuals. Generated by immunoSEQ multiplex PCR, the TCRdb table keeps only in-frame clones and is missing some. The sample includes around 2.5 million clones, approximately 94% of them seen just once. Sequencing was done on a sample of naive CD4+ T cells from PBMCs. The receptors shown here come from a man aged 18-30 years in good health. Some clones in this sample may be carry-over from other donors' samples. CDR3s include the opening cysteine and the closing phenylalanine or tryptophan. D genes are given only for firm matches. The listing skips clone size in some rows; elsewhere it reads once, few, many or a size class.

d_call clone_size j_call v_call cdr3_aa cdr3_nt
. . TRBJ2-1 TRBV5-1 CASSPSGPRLNEQFF TGCGCCAGCAGCCCCTCGGGACCGCGCCTCAATGAGCAGTTCTTC
. . TRBJ1-2 TRBV27 CASSFQDSSGGYTF TGTGCCAGCAGTTTCCAGGACTCCTCAGGGGGCTACACCTTC
TRBD1 . TRBJ2-2 TRBV28 CASSFPGTGVAGELFF TGTGCCAGCAGTTTTCCCGGGACAGGGGTCGCCGGGGAGCTGTTTTTT
. . TRBJ1-1 TRBV7-3 CASSANTGNEAFF TGTGCCAGCAGCGCAAATACAGGGAATGAAGCTTTCTTT
. . TRBJ1-3 TRBV29-1 CSAQYGNTIYF TGCAGCGCTCAATATGGAAACACCATATATTTT
. . TRBJ1-1 TRBV5-1 CASSATGNTEAFF TGCGCCAGCAGCGCCACGGGGAACACTGAAGCTTTCTTT
TRBD1 . TRBJ2-7 TRBV28 CASKPGTAGGNEQYF TGTGCCAGTAAACCCGGGACAGCTGGGGGCAACGAGCAGTACTTC
. . TRBJ2-5 TRBV7-6 CASSPNGGRHQETQYF TGTGCCAGCAGCCCGAATGGGGGCAGACACCAAGAGACCCAGTACTTC
TRBD2 . TRBJ2-7 TRBV5-1 CASSLGRTSGSYEQYF TGCGCCAGCAGCTTGGGTCGGACTAGCGGCTCCTACGAGCAGTACTTC
. . TRBJ1-1 TRBV28 CASSLVGATLGDTEAFF TGTGCCAGCAGTTTAGTTGGGGCTACGCTGGGGGACACTGAAGCTTTCTTT
. . TRBJ2-7 TRBV6-5 CASSSQWDPSYGEQYF TGTGCCAGCAGTTCCCAGTGGGACCCTTCCTACGGGGAGCAGTACTTC
TRBD1 . TRBJ2-7 TRBV6-5 CASRFGQGAYEQYF TGTGCCAGCAGATTCGGACAGGGGGCCTACGAGCAGTACTTC
. . TRBJ1-1 TRBV5-1 CASSLRPGNTEAFF TGCGCCAGCAGCTTGCGGCCCGGGAACACTGAAGCTTTCTTT
. . TRBJ2-3 TRBV18 CASSPLPGTDTQYF TGTGCCAGCTCACCCTTGCCCGGCACAGATACGCAGTATTTT
TRBD2 . TRBJ2-1 TRBV7-9 CASSLARASGTNEQFF TGTGCCAGCAGCTTAGCGCGGGCTAGCGGGACTAATGAGCAGTTCTTC
. once TRBJ2-5 TRBV29-1 CSVRRETQYF TGCAGCGTCCGCCGTGAGACCCAGTACTTC
. . TRBJ1-1 TRBV27 CASRDRSKAFF TGTGCCAGCAGGGATCGGAGTAAAGCTTTCTTT
TRBD1 . TRBJ2-7 TRBV11-2 CASSLDKGANSYEQYF TGTGCCAGCAGCTTAGATAAGGGGGCCAACTCCTACGAGCAGTACTTC
. once TRBJ2-1 TRBV7-9 CASSLARGSYNEQFF TGTGCCAGCAGCTTAGCTCGTGGCTCCTACAATGAGCAGTTCTTC
TRBD1 . TRBJ1-4 TRBV30 CAWSVQRTGRGNEKLFF TGTGCCTGGAGTGTCCAGAGGACAGGGAGGGGTAATGAAAAACTGTTTTTT
TRBD1 . TRBJ2-3 TRBV5-1 CASSPRQGKADTQYF TGCGCCAGCAGCCCTCGACAGGGGAAGGCAGATACGCAGTATTTT
. . TRBJ1-1 TRBV29-1 CSVVFAGLWGVVAFF TGCAGCGTTGTGTTCGCTGGCTTATGGGGAGTTGTCGCTTTCTTT
. . TRBJ2-1 TRBV19 CASSLRPYNEQFF TGTGCCAGTAGTCTCAGACCGTACAATGAGCAGTTCTTC
. . TRBJ1-1 TRBV12-5 CASGLGDTEAFF TGTGCTAGTGGTTTGGGGGACACTGAAGCTTTCTTT
. . TRBJ2-3 TRBV28 CASSLYQGKEGTDTQYF TGTGCCAGCAGTTTATATCAGGGGAAAGAGGGCACAGATACGCAGTATTTT
. . TRBJ1-2 TRBV7-9 CASSLVGKGGYTF TGTGCCAGCAGCTTAGTCGGTAAAGGGGGCTACACCTTC
. . TRBJ2-5 TRBV7-9 CASSRGLRPETQYF TGTGCCAGCAGCCGGGGCCTCCGGCCAGAGACCCAGTACTTC
TRBD1 once TRBJ2-1 TRBV29-1 CSVRTGYNEQFF TGCAGCGTTAGGACAGGGTACAATGAGCAGTTCTTC
. . TRBJ1-2 TRBV29-1 CSGGARGYGYTF TGCAGCGGGGGGGCGCGGGGCTATGGCTACACCTTC
. . TRBJ1-3 TRBV14 CASSPQDGRSGNTIYF TGTGCCAGCAGCCCCCAGGACGGTCGCTCTGGAAACACCATATATTTT
. . TRBJ2-2 TRBV6-5 CASSYGLNTGELFF TGTGCCAGCAGTTACGGATTGAACACCGGGGAGCTGTTTTTT
. few TRBJ1-2 TRBV4-3 CASSPWTVPDYGYTF TGCGCCAGCAGCCCCTGGACAGTTCCCGACTATGGCTACACCTTC
TRBD1 once TRBJ1-1 TRBV12-5 CASGGTVSPTEAFF TGTGCTAGTGGTGGGACAGTAAGCCCCACTGAAGCTTTCTTT
. . TRBJ2-1 TRBV5-1 CASSLAYLSEQFF TGCGCCAGCAGCTTGGCGTATCTTAGTGAGCAGTTCTTC
TRBD1 . TRBJ2-7 TRBV2 CASGSRTGIEQYF TGTGCCAGCGGTAGTAGGACAGGAATCGAGCAGTACTTC
TRBD2 . TRBJ2-7 TRBV18 CASSPPIAGGSYEQYF TGTGCCAGCTCACCACCTATAGCGGGAGGCTCCTACGAGCAGTACTTC
. . TRBJ2-1 TRBV28 CASTLSGDNEQFF TGTGCCAGCACCCTATCGGGGGACAATGAGCAGTTCTTC
TRBD1 . TRBJ1-5 TRBV6-1 CASSAGQGVLQPQHF TGTGCCAGCAGTGCTGGACAGGGGGTCCTTCAGCCCCAGCATTTT
. once TRBJ1-5 TRBV5-1 CASSVTGQPQHF TGCGCCAGCAGCGTTACGGGGCAGCCCCAGCATTTT
. . TRBJ1-5 TRBV19 CASRSVGGSNQPQHF TGTGCCAGTAGGTCGGTGGGAGGAAGCAATCAGCCCCAGCATTTT
TRBD1 . TRBJ2-3 TRBV19 CASTDRALDTQYF TGTGCCAGTACCGACAGGGCGTTAGATACGCAGTATTTT
TRBD1 . TRBJ1-5 TRBV6-1 CASNDRGFNQPQHF TGTGCCAGCAACGACAGGGGGTTTAATCAGCCCCAGCATTTT
TRBD2 once TRBJ2-1 TRBV5-4 CASSSGRALYNEQFF TGTGCCAGCAGCTCAGGGAGGGCCCTTTACAATGAGCAGTTCTTC
. . TRBJ2-1 TRBV7-3 CASSLTALNEQFF TGTGCCAGCAGCTTAACGGCCCTCAATGAGCAGTTCTTC
. . TRBJ1-1 TRBV6-5 CASSQRSRRGSEAFF TGTGCCAGCAGCCAAAGGAGTAGGAGAGGCTCTGAAGCTTTCTTT
TRBD1 . TRBJ2-2 TRBV5-1 CASSQTGGRAGELFF TGCGCCAGCAGTCAGACAGGGGGTCGAGCCGGGGAGCTGTTTTTT